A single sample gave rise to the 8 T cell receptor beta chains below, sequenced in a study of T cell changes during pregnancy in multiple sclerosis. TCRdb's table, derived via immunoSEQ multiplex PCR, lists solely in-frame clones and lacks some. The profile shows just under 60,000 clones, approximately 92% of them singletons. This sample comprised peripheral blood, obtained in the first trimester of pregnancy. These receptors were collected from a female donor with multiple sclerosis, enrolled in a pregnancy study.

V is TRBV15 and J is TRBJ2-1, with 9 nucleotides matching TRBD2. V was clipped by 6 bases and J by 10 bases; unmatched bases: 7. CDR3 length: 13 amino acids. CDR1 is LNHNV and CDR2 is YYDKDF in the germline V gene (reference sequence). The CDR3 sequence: CATRLAGAGEQFF. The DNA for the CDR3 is TGTGCCACCAGATTAGCGGGGGCCGGGGAGCAGTTCTTC.

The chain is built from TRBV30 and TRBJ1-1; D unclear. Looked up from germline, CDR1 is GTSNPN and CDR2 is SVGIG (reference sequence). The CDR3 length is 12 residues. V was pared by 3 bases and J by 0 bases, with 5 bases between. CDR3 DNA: TGTGCCTGGAGGTATATGAACACTGAAGCTTTCTTT. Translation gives CAWRYMNTEAFF.

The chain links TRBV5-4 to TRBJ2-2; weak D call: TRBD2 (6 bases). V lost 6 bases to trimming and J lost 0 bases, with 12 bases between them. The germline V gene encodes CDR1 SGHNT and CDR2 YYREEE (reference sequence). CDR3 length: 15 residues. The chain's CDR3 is CASTPAGPNTGELFF. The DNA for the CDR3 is TGTGCCAGCACCCCGGCGGGGCCGAACACCGGGGAGCTGTTTTTT.

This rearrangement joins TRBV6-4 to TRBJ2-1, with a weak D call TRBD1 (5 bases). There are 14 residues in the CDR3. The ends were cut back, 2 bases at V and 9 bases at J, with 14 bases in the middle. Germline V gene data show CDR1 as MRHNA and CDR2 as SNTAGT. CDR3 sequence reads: CASSDGAGPSEQFF. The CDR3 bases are TGTGCCAGCAGTGACGGGGCAGGCCCGAGTGAGCAGTTCTTC.

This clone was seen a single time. The CDR3 is CASSIDPRSSYEQYF. The CDR3 coding sequence is TGTGCCAGTAGTATAGACCCGAGGAGCTCCTACGAGCAGTACTTC. The chain uses TRBV19 and TRBJ2-7, with D hard to call. The CDR3 length is 15 residues. CDR1 is LNHDA, CDR2 SQIVND, per germline (reference sequence). The V gene lost 0 bases and the J gene lost 0 bases, with 9 bases spanning the gap.

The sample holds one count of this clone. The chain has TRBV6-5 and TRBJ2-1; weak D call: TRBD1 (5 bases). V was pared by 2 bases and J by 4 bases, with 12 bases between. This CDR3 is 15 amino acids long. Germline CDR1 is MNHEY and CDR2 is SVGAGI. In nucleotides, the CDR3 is TGTGCCAGCAGTTACGCGCAGGGCCCTTACAATGAGCAGTTCTTC. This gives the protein CASSYAQGPYNEQFF.

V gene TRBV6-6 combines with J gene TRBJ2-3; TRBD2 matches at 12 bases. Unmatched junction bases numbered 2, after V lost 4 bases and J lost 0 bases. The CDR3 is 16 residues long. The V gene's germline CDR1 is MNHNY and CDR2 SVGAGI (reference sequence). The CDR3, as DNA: TGTGCCAGCAGTTCCGGACTAGCGGGGAGCACAGATACGCAGTATTTT. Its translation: CASSSGLAGSTDTQYF.

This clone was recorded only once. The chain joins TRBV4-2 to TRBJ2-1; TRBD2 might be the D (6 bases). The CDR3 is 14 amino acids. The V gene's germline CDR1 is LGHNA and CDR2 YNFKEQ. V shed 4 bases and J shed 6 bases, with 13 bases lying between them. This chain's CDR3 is CASSRGMGGNEQFF. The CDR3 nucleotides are TGTGCCAGCAGCCGCGGGATGGGCGGCAATGAGCAGTTCTTC.